The 18 T cell receptor beta chains below come from one sample, sequenced in a study of blood T cell repertoires in COVID-19. Repertoires were generated with immunoSEQ multiplex PCR, while TCRdb's copy carries only in-frame clones and drops some. The sample lists about 100,000 clones, over 65% occurring once. The sequenced sample consisted of peripheral blood. Every receptor here comes from a human donor in a cohort sampled during active COVID-19.

The rearrangement links TRBV2 to TRBJ2-5, with 10 bases that match TRBD2. Trimming at V came to 4 bases and at J to 6 bases, leaving 8 bases not matched to a gene. The germline V gene has CDR1 SNHLY and CDR2 FYNNEI. This CDR3 is built from 15 residues. For the CDR3, the DNA is TGTGCCAGCAGTGTAACTAGCGGGATTAGCAAGACCCAGTACTTC. Residues: CASSVTSGISKTQYF. Complete variable domain (other parts from reference TRBV2 and TRBJ2-5): EPEVTQTPSHQVTQMGQEVILRCVPISNHLYFYWYRQILGQKVEFLVSFYNNEISEKSEIFDDQFSVERPDGSNFTLKIRSTKLEDSAMYFCASSVTSGISKTQYFGPGTRLLVL.

This chain uses TRBV28 with TRBJ2-6; 8 bases match TRBD2. Per the germline V gene, CDR1 is MDHEN and CDR2 is SYDVKM. The ends lost 3 bases at V and 0 bases at J; junction bases unmatched: 7. The CDR3 extends over 18 amino acids. The CDR3 nucleotides are TGTGCCAGCAGTTTTGCACCTAGCGGGTTCTCTGGGGCCAACGTCCTGACTTTC. It is translated as CASSFAPSGFSGANVLTF.

This sequence joins TRBV30 and TRBJ2-1; TRBD2 agrees at 10 bases. Germline CDR1 GTSNPN, CDR2 SVGIG (reference sequence). This CDR3 has 14 residues. V lost 5 bases to trimming and J lost 8 bases; unmatched junction nucleotides: 9. In nucleotides, the CDR3 is TGTGCCTGGGTTCCTAGCGGGAGTTACTATGAGCAGTTCTTC. Protein sequence: CAWVPSGSYYEQFF.

V and J are TRBV5-6 and TRBJ2-7; 8 bases are shared with TRBD1. CDR3 length equals 14 residues. Germline V gene sequence: CDR1 SGHDT, CDR2 YYEEEE. J was trimmed by 5 bases and V by 5 bases; bases with no gene match: 9. CDR3: CASSSPWTGNEQYF. The CDR3 coding sequence is TGTGCCAGCAGTTCCCCGTGGACAGGGAACGAGCAGTACTTC.

This chain links TRBV12-3 or TRBV12-4 with TRBJ1-6; D gene uncertain. The CDR3 has 12 residues. Trimming shortened V by 3 bases and J by 7 bases, and 4 bases separated the two germline ends. The CDR3 DNA is TGTGCCAGCAGTTTTCCAAATTCACCCCTCCACTTT. It is translated as CASSFPNSPLHF.

The V and J genes are TRBV7-2 and TRBJ2-3; 11 bases agree with TRBD2. This CDR3 region has 14 residues. Trimming took 5 bases from V and 7 from J; bases not matched to a gene: 5. Germline assignment: CDR1 SGHTA and CDR2 FQGNSA. The DNA for the CDR3 is TGTGCCAGCAGCGCGCTAGCGGGAGGATATACGCAGTATTTT. Its translation is CASSALAGGYTQYF.

The CDR3 spells CASSPHGAGAIDTQYF. CDR3 coding DNA: TGTGCCAGCAGCCCCCACGGGGCGGGAGCTATAGATACGCAGTATTTT. The chain has TRBV9 and TRBJ2-3; 7 bases align to TRBD2. Germline assignment: CDR1 SGDLS and CDR2 YYNGEE. Unmatched junction bases numbered 13, after V lost 4 bases and J lost 5 bases. The CDR3 spans 16 residues.

A single count supports this clone. This chain uses TRBV3-1 (or the pseudogene TRBV3-2) with TRBJ2-5; 14 positions agree with TRBD2. The CDR3 totals 19 residues. J was trimmed by 5 bases and V by 2 bases; bases with no gene match: 13. Germline assignment: CDR1 LGHDT and CDR2 YNNKEL (reference sequence). This chain's CDR3 is CASSQPSTSGGAFGETQYF. CDR3 DNA sequence: TGTGCCAGCAGCCAACCCTCGACTAGCGGGGGGGCTTTCGGTGAGACCCAGTACTTC.

Notes on this clone: Other nucleotide sequences from this sample produce the same CDR3. The rearrangement links TRBV7-2 to TRBJ1-5, with TRBD1 as a possible D gene (6 bases). The CDR3 contains 14 residues. The germline gives CDR1 SGHTA, CDR2 FQGNSA. Trimming pared 1 base from V and 7 bases from J, leaving 11 bases between. Written as DNA, the CDR3 is TGTGCCAGCAGCTTAGATGGGGGCGAGCAGCCCCAGCATTTT. This codes for CASSLDGGEQPQHF. The entire variable domain, with the rest obtained from reference TRBV7-2 and TRBJ1-5, is as follows: GAGVSQSPSNKVTEKGKDVELRCDPISGHTALYWYRQSLGQGLEFLIYFQGNSAPDKSGLPSDRFSAERTGGSVSTLTIQRTQQEDSAVYLCASSLDGGEQPQHFGDGTRLSIL.

DNA for the CDR3: TGTGCCAGCAGGGTACAGGACAGGGCCACTGAAGCTTTCTTT. This encodes CASRVQDRATEAFF. The rearrangement links TRBV2 to TRBJ1-1, with 8 bases lining up with TRBD1. The CDR3 covers 14 residues. The junction had 7 bases not matched to a gene; V was cut back by 6 bases and J by 4 bases. CDR1 is SNHLY, CDR2 FYNNEI, per germline.

J is TRBJ2-2 and V is TRBV5-5; 7 nucleotides line up with TRBD2. The CDR3 covers 14 residues. J gave up 7 bases and V 4 bases, and 7 bases lay outside the gene matches. Germline lookup yields CDR1 SGHKS and CDR2 YYEKEE (reference sequence). DNA of the CDR3: TGTGCCAGCAGCGCTTGGACTAGTGGCGGGGAGCTGTTTTTT. It is translated as CASSAWTSGGELFF.

CDR3 sequence (DNA): TGTGCCAGCAGTTACCCGACTAGCGGTTCCTACGAGCAGTACTTC. It encodes CASSYPTSGSYEQYF. V usage is TRBV6-5 and J usage is TRBJ2-7, with 9 bases matching TRBD2. J lost 1 base, V lost 2 bases, and 3 bases had no gene match. Per germline, CDR1 MNHEY and CDR2 SVGAGI. CDR3 length equals 15 residues.

The V call is TRBV3-1 (or the pseudogene TRBV3-2), the J call TRBJ1-4; D remains unclear. This CDR3 comprises 12 residues. V lost 2 bases and J lost 7, with 5 bases in between. Germline assignment: CDR1 LGHDT and CDR2 YNNKEL (reference sequence). The CDR3: CASSQLAEKLFF. Written as DNA, the CDR3 is TGTGCCAGCAGCCAACTGGCTGAAAAACTGTTTTTT.

The rearrangement links TRBV29-1 to TRBJ1-6, with 8 bases aligning to TRBD1. V shed 7 bases, J shed 5 bases, and the junction held 7 bases outside the gene matches. Looked up from germline, CDR1 is SQVTM and CDR2 is ANQGSEA. This CDR3 region has 14 residues. Written as DNA, the CDR3 is TGCAGCGCAAGACAGGGGAACCATAATTCACCCCTCCACTTT. This sequence encodes CSARQGNHNSPLHF.

The chain has TRBV10-1 and TRBJ2-3; 9 bases align to TRBD2. There are 17 residues in the CDR3. Germline V gene lookup returns CDR1 WNHNN and CDR2 SYGVQD (reference sequence). V shed 0 bases, J shed 5 bases, and the junction held 9 bases outside the gene matches. In DNA, the CDR3 is TGCGCCAGCAGTGAGTCGGCTGGCGGGAGGGCCGGAGATACGCAGTATTTT. Its translation: CASSESAGGRAGDTQYF.

The V gene is TRBV7-2, the J gene TRBJ2-1; 8 bases map to TRBD2. J lost 4 bases, V lost 0 bases, and 5 bases had no gene match. The CDR3 runs to 16 residues. CDR1 and CDR2 from the germline V gene are SGHTA and FQGNSA. The CDR3 loop is CASSLALAGQYNEQFF. The DNA for the CDR3 is TGTGCCAGCAGCTTAGCCCTAGCGGGCCAGTACAATGAGCAGTTCTTC. Filled out from reference TRBV7-2 and TRBJ2-1, the complete variable domain reads GAGVSQSPSNKVTEKGKDVELRCDPISGHTALYWYRQSLGQGLEFLIYFQGNSAPDKSGLPSDRFSAERTGGSVSTLTIQRTQQEDSAVYLCASSLALAGQYNEQFFGPGTRLTVL.

This sequence joins TRBV6-2 or TRBV6-3 and TRBJ2-7, with 7 bases identical to TRBD1. The J segment lost 4 bases and the V segment lost 4 bases, leaving 7 bases of the junction unmatched. Per the germline V gene, CDR1 is MNHEY and CDR2 is SVGEGT. The CDR3 runs to 14 residues. The CDR3 DNA reads as TGTGCCAGCAGTTCGACAGGGATATTGTACGAGCAGTACTTC. It specifies CASSSTGILYEQYF.

This clone showed up just a few times. The genes are TRBV19 and TRBJ1-4, with D unresolved. The CDR3 length is 13 residues. From germline, CDR1 is LNHDA and CDR2 SQIVND (reference sequence). Trimming removed 4 bases from V and 4 bases from J, with 7 bases in between. The CDR3 here is CASSTVINEKLFF. For the CDR3, the DNA is TGTGCCAGTAGTACAGTGATTAATGAAAAACTGTTTTTT.